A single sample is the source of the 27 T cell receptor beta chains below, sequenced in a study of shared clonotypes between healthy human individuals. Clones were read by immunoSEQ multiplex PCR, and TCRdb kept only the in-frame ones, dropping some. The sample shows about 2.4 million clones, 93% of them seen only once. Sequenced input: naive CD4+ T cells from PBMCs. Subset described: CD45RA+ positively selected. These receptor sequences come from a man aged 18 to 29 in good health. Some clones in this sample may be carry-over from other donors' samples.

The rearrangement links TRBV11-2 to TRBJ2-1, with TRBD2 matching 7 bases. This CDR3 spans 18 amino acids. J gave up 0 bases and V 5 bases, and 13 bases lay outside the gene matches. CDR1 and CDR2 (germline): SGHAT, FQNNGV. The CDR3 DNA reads TGTGCCAGCAGCCCTCAGTGGTCTAGCGGTAGCTCCTACAATGAGCAGTTCTTC. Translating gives CASSPQWSSGSSYNEQFF. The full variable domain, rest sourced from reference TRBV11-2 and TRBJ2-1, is EAGVAQSPRYKIIEKRQSVAFWCNPISGHATLYWYQQILGQGPKLLIQFQNNGVVDDSQLPKDRFSAERLKGVDSTLKIQPAKLEDSAVYLCASSPQWSSGSSYNEQFFGPGTRLTVL.

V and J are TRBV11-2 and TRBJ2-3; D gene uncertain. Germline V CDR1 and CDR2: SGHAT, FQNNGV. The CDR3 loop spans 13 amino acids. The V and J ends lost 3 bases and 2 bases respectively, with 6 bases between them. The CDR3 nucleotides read TGTGCCAGCAGCTTTCCAGCCACAGATACGCAGTATTTT. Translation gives CASSFPATDTQYF.

The CDR3: CASSLAEGTQQYF. The CDR3 bases are TGCGCCAGCAGCTTAGCAGAGGGCACCCAGCAGTACTTC. This chain uses TRBV5-1 with TRBJ2-7; tentatively, D is TRBD2 (5 bases). The germline V gene encodes CDR1 SGHRS and CDR2 YFSETQ. CDR3 size: 13 residues. V was clipped by 2 bases and J by 8 bases, with 14 bases between them.

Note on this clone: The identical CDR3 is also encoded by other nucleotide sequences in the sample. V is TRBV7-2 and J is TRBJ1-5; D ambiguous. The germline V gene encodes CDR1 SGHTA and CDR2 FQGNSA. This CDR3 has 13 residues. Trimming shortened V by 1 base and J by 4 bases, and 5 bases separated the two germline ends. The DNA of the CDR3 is TGTGCCAGCAGCTTAGAATCTAATCAGCCCCAGCATTTT. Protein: CASSLESNQPQHF. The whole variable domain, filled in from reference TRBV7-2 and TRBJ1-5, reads GAGVSQSPSNKVTEKGKDVELRCDPISGHTALYWYRQSLGQGLEFLIYFQGNSAPDKSGLPSDRFSAERTGGSVSTLTIQRTQQEDSAVYLCASSLESNQPQHFGDGTRLSIL.

Here the CDR3 DNA reads TGTGCCAGCAGCTTGAATCGATGGAATGGCTACACCTTC. It is translated as CASSLNRWNGYTF. The chain combines TRBV5-4 with TRBJ1-2, with unresolved D. The V and J ends lost 1 base and 6 bases respectively, with 10 bases between them. The CDR3 totals 13 residues. Germline values: CDR1 SGHNT, CDR2 YYREEE (reference sequence).

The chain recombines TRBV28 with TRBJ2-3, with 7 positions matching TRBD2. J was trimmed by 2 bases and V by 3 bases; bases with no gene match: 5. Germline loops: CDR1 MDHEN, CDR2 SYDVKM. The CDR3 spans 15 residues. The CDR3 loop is CASSLSGAVTDTQYF. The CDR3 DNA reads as TGTGCCAGCAGTTTGAGCGGGGCCGTCACAGATACGCAGTATTTT.

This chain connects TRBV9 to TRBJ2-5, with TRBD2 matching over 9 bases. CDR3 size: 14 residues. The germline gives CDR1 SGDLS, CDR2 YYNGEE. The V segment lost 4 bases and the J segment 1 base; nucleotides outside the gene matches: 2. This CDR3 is CASSMTSGQETQYF. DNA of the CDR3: TGTGCCAGCAGCATGACTAGCGGCCAAGAGACCCAGTACTTC.

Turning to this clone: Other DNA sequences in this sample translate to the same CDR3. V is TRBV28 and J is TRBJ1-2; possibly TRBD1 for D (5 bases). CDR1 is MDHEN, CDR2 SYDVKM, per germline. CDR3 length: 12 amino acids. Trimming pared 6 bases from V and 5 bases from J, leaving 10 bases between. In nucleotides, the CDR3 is TGTGCCAGCAGCCTCGGGACGTATGGCTACACCTTC. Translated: CASSLGTYGYTF.

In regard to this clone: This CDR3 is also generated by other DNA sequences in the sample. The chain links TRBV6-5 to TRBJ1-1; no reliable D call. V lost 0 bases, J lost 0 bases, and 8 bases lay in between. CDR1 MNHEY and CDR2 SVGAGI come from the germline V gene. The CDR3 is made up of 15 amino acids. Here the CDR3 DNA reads TGTGCCAGCAGTTACTCGCCGGGCCTGAACACTGAAGCTTTCTTT. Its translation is CASSYSPGLNTEAFF.

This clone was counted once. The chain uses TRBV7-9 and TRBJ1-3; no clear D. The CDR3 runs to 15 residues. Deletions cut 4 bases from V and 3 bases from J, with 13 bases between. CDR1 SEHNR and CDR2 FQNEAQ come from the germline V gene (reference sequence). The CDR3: CASSSSGGHGNTIYF. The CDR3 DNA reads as TGTGCCAGCAGCTCCTCCGGAGGGCATGGAAACACCATATATTTT.

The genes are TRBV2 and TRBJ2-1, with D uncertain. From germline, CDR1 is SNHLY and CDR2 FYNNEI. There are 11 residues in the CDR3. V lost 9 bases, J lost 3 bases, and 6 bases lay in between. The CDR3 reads CASCGYNEQFF. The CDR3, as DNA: TGTGCCAGTTGCGGCTACAATGAGCAGTTCTTC.

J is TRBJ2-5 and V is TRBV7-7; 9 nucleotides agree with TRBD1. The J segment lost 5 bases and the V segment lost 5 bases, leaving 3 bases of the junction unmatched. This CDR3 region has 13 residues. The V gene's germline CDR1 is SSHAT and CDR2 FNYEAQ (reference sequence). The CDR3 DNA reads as TGTGCCAGCAGCGAACAGGGGGCCGAGACCCAGTACTTC. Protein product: CASSEQGAETQYF.

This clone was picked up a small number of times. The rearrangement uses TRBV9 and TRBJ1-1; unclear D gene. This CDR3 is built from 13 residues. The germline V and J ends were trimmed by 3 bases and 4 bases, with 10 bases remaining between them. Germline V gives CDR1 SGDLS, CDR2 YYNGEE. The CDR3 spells CASSGDAVTEAFF. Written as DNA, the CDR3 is TGTGCCAGCAGCGGAGATGCGGTCACTGAAGCTTTCTTT.

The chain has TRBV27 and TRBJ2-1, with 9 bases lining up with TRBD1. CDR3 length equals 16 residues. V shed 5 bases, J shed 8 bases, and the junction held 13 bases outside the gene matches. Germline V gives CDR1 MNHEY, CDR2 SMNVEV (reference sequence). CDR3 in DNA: TGTGCCAGCAGTGAGGCCCGGGACAGGGTGATCGATGAGCAGTTCTTC. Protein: CASSEARDRVIDEQFF.

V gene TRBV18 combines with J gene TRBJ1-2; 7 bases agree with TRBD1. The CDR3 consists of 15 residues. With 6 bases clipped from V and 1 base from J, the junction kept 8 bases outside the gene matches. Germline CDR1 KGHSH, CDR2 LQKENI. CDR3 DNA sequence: TGTGCCAGCTCCCCCGCAGGGGACAGTAACTATGGCTACACCTTC. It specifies CASSPAGDSNYGYTF.

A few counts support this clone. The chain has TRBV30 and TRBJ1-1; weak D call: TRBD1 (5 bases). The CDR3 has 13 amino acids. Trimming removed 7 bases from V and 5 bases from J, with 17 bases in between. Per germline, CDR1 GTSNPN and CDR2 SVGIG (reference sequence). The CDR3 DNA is TGTGCCTTCCCCGCCCGGGGGGGGACTGAAGCTTTCTTT. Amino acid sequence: CAFPARGGTEAFF.

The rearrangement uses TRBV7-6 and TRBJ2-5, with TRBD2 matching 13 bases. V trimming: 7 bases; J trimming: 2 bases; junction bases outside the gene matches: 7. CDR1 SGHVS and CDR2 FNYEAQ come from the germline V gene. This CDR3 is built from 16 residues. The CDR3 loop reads CASTPTSGRVQETQYF. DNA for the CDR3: TGTGCCAGCACCCCTACTAGCGGGAGGGTACAAGAGACCCAGTACTTC. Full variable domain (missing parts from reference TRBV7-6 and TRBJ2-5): GAGVSQSPRYKVTKRGQDVALRCDPISGHVSLYWYRQALGQGPEFLTYFNYEAQQDKSGLPNDRFSAERPEGSISTLTIQRTEQRDSAMYRCASTPTSGRVQETQYFGPGTRLLVL.

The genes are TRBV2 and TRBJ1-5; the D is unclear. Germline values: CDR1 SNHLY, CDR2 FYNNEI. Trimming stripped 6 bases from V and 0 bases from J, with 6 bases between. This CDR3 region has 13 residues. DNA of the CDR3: TGTGCCAGCAGGCAGAGTAGCAATCAGCCCCAGCATTTT. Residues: CASRQSSNQPQHF.

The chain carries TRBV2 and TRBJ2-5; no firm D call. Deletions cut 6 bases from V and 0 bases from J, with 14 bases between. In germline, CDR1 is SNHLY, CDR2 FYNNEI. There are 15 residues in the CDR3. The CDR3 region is CASSRRPRNQETQYF. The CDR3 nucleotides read TGTGCCAGCAGCCGAAGACCAAGGAACCAAGAGACCCAGTACTTC.

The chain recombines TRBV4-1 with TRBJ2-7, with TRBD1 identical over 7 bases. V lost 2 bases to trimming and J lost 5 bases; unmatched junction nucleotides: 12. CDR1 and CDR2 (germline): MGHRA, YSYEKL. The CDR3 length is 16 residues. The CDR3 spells CASSQRATGERNEQYF. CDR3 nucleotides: TGCGCCAGCAGCCAACGCGCTACAGGGGAGAGGAACGAGCAGTACTTC.

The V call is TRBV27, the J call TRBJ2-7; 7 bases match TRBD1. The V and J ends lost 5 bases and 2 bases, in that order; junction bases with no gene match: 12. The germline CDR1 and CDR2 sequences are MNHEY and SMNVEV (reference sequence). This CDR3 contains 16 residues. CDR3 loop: CASSPIGTGVTYEQYF. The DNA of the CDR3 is TGTGCCAGCAGTCCAATAGGTACAGGGGTTACCTACGAGCAGTACTTC.

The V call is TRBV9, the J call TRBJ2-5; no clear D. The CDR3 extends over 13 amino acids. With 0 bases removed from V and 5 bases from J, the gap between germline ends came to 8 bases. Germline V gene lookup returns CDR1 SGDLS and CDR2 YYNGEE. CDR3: CASSVEIGETQYF. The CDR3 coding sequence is TGTGCCAGCAGCGTAGAAATCGGGGAGACCCAGTACTTC.

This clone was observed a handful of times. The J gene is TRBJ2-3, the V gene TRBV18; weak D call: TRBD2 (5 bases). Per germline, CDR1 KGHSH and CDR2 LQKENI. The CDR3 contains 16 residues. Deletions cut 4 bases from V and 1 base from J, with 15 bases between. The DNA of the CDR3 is TGTGCCAGCTCACGACTCGCGGGTATAGGCACAGATACGCAGTATTTT. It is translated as CASSRLAGIGTDTQYF.

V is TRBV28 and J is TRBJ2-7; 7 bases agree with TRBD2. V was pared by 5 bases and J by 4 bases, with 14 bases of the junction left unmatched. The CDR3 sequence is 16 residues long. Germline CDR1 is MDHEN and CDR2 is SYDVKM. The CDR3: CASSPERGMGFYEQYF. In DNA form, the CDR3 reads TGTGCCAGCAGTCCCGAGCGGGGTATGGGCTTTTACGAGCAGTACTTC.

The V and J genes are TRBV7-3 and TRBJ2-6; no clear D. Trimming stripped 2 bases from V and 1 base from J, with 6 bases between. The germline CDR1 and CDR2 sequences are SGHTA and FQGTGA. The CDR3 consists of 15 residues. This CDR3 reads CASSLYLSGANVLTF. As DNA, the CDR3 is TGTGCCAGCAGCTTATACTTATCTGGGGCCAACGTCCTGACTTTC. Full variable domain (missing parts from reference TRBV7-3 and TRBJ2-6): GAGVSQTPSNKVTEKGKYVELRCDPISGHTALYWYRQSLGQGPEFLIYFQGTGAADDSGLPNDRFFAVRPEGSVSTLKIQRTERGDSAVYLCASSLYLSGANVLTFGAGSRLTVL.

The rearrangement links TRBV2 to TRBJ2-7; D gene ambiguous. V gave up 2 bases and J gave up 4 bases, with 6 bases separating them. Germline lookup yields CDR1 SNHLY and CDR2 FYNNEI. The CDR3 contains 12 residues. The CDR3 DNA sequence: TGTGCCAGCAGTGAACAGCCATACGAGCAGTACTTC. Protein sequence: CASSEQPYEQYF.

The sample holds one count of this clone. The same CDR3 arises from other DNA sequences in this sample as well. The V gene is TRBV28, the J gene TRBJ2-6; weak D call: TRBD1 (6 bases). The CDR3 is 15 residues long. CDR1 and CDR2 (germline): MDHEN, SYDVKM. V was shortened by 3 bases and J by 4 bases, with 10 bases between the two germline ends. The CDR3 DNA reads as TGTGCCAGCAGTTTTACAGGGTCAGGGGCCAACGTCCTGACTTTC. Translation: CASSFTGSGANVLTF. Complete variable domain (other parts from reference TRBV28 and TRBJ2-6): DVKVTQSSRYLVKRTGEKVFLECVQDMDHENMFWYRQDPGLGLRLIYFSYDVKMKEKGDIPEGYSVSREKKERFSLILESASTNQTSMYLCASSFTGSGANVLTFGAGSRLTVL.